This T cell receptor (beta chain) was captured in a study of cytomegalovirus exposure and HLA in healthy donors. Here immunoSEQ multiplex PCR was the method, and the copy in TCRdb shows in-frame clones only, minus some. The sample includes about 130,000 clones, 85% to 90% of them seen just once. Regarding the study as a whole: The tendency of first-cohort TCR clusters to co-occur in the 110 or so validation repertoires emerged from a later analysis.

With respect to this clone: As yet, its antigen is unknown.

The V gene lost 3 bases and the J gene lost 1 base, with 9 bases spanning the gap. The CDR3 runs to 15 residues. The germline V gene has CDR1 SGHTA and CDR2 FQGTGA. V usage is TRBV7-3 and J usage is TRBJ2-2; possibly TRBD2 for D (5 bases). The origin of this receptor is a woman in her thirties in good health and CMV-seropositive. The sample consisted of PBMCs. The CDR3 DNA follows: TGTGCCAGCAGCTTGGGAGCGGTGAACACCGGGGAGCTGTTTTTT. Amino acids: CASSLGAVNTGELFF.